The 26 T cell receptor beta chains presented below share a single source sample, sequenced in a study of response to subunit inactivated influenza vaccine. TCRdb independently ran MiXCR on the RT-PCR reads; one entry per CDR3 protein. The sample has hundreds of thousands of distinct CDR3 sequences; less than 10% are singletons. Sample: PBMCs from blood, taken less than 25 months after vaccination. The source of these receptors is a man in his fifties or sixties who received an inactivated influenza vaccine.

This clonotype was counted only a few times. The chain has TRBV5-1 and TRBJ1-2; TRBD1 aligns across 12 bases. With 2 bases clipped from V and 4 bases from J, the junction kept 15 bases outside the gene matches. The germline gives CDR1 SGHRS, CDR2 YFSETQ. This CDR3 has 19 amino acids. The CDR3 is CASSLVPGTGGFGGYGYTF. The CDR3, as DNA: TGCGCCAGCAGCTTAGTACCTGGGACAGGGGGCTTCGGCGGCTATGGCTACACCTTC.

A remark on this clonotype: With a much larger clone just one base away, this may be a read error. V is TRBV3-1 and J is TRBJ2-7; possibly TRBD2 for D (6 bases). The CDR3 consists of 13 residues. The germline V gene has CDR1 LGHDT and CDR2 YNNKEL (reference sequence). This CDR3 reads CASRRTGLYEQDF. The CDR3 DNA reads TGTGCCAGCAGGAGAACGGGACTCTACGAGCAGGACTTC.

The chain joins TRBV6-2 or TRBV6-3 to TRBJ2-7; 10 bases agree with TRBD1. J gave up 6 bases and V 7 bases, and 9 bases lay outside the gene matches. The CDR3 runs to 14 residues. The germline CDR1 and CDR2 sequences are MNHEY and SVGEGT. The CDR3 DNA follows: TGTGCCAGCAATCCGGGGACAGGGGTGAGCGAGCAGTACTTC. Translation: CASNPGTGVSEQYF.

This clonotype was seen repeatedly, ten times or more. The V and J genes are TRBV10-3 and TRBJ2-7; D possibly corresponds to TRBD1 (5 bases). The germline V gene has CDR1 ENHRY and CDR2 SYGVKD. The CDR3 contains 14 residues. The V and J ends lost 0 bases and 3 bases respectively, with 9 bases between them. CDR3 residues: CAISESEGVYEQYF. CDR3 sequence (DNA): TGTGCCATCAGTGAGTCGGAAGGGGTCTACGAGCAGTACTTC.

This clonotype was seen many times. The chain joins TRBV7-9 to TRBJ2-6; D unresolved. The V gene lost 10 bases and the J gene lost 0 bases, with 10 bases spanning the gap. The germline V gene has CDR1 SEHNR and CDR2 FQNEAQ (reference sequence). The CDR3 length is 14 residues. This CDR3 reads CATNSFSGANVLTF. DNA for the CDR3: TGTGCCACCAACTCCTTCTCTGGGGCCAACGTCCTGACTTTC.

This clonotype has only a few counts. The rearrangement links TRBV27 to TRBJ2-1; 11 bases fit TRBD2. The CDR3 is made up of 16 amino acids. Germline CDR1 is MNHEY and CDR2 is SMNVEV (reference sequence). The V segment lost 4 bases and the J segment 0 bases; nucleotides outside the gene matches: 2. The CDR3 DNA sequence: TGTGCCAGCAGTTCCGGGACTAGCGGCTCCTACAATGAGCAGTTCTTC. It is translated as CASSSGTSGSYNEQFF.

This clonotype has just a few counts. CDR3 residues: CASSNPTSGGYNEQFF. CDR3 nucleotide sequence: TGTGCCAGCAGCAACCCGACTAGCGGGGGTTACAATGAGCAGTTCTTC. The chain has TRBV7-6 and TRBJ2-1, with 12 bases that match TRBD2. V gave up 5 bases and J gave up 4 bases; unmatched junction bases: 6. The CDR3 spans 16 residues. CDR1 is SGHVS, CDR2 FNYEAQ, per germline.

This clonotype appeared a few times. The chain uses TRBV27 and TRBJ2-7; D gene unclear. The CDR3 runs 19 residues. Trimming removed 5 bases from V and 0 bases from J, with 26 bases in between. Germline V gene data show CDR1 as MNHEY and CDR2 as SMNVEV (reference sequence). CDR3 sequence: CASSIMTVRNTILSYEQYF. Written as DNA, the CDR3 is TGTGCCAGCAGTATCATGACGGTGAGAAACACCATACTCTCCTACGAGCAGTACTTC.

This clonotype was counted between two and nine times. V is TRBV20-1 and J is TRBJ1-5; weak D call: TRBD1 (5 bases). This CDR3 comprises 13 residues. The V and J ends lost 7 bases and 0 bases respectively, with 10 bases between them. Germline V gives CDR1 DFQATT, CDR2 SNEGSKA (reference sequence). The CDR3 loop is CSVLGDSNQPQHF. The CDR3 region has the DNA TGCAGTGTATTGGGGGATAGCAATCAGCCCCAGCATTTT.

The chain uses TRBV5-6 and TRBJ1-2, with TRBD1 as a possible D gene (6 bases). The length of the CDR3 is 14 residues. CDR1 is SGHDT, CDR2 YYEEEE, per germline. V lost 4 bases to trimming and J lost 7 bases, with 17 bases between them. The CDR3 DNA follows: TGTGCCAGCAGCCCCTGGGACAATCGAGGTGGCTACACCTTC. This translates into CASSPWDNRGGYTF.

This chain links TRBV5-1 with TRBJ1-1; 7 positions match TRBD1. CDR3 size: 14 residues. The V segment lost 4 bases and the J segment 4 bases; nucleotides outside the gene matches: 7. Germline V CDR1 and CDR2: SGHRS, YFSETQ. The CDR3 DNA reads TGCGCCAGCAGCCTACAGGGGCTGAGCACTGAAGCTTTCTTT. Encoded protein: CASSLQGLSTEAFF.

This clonotype was observed a few times. V gene TRBV29-1 combines with J gene TRBJ1-1, with 7 positions matching TRBD1. In germline, CDR1 is SQVTM, CDR2 ANQGSEA. The CDR3 is 11 residues long. Trimming at V came to 5 bases and at J to 6 bases, leaving 3 bases not matched to a gene. The DNA for the CDR3 is TGCAGCGTTTACAGGGGCTCTGAAGCTTTCTTT. This sequence encodes CSVYRGSEAFF. The full variable domain, with the rest looked up from reference TRBV29-1 and TRBJ1-1, is SAVISQKPSRDICQRGTSLTIQCQVDSQVTMMFWYRQQPGQSLTLIATANQGSEATYESGFVIDKFPISRPNLTFSTLTVSNMSPEDSSIYLCSVYRGSEAFFGQGTRLTVV.

The rearrangement uses TRBV24-1 and TRBJ2-3; 8 nucleotides line up with TRBD2. The CDR3 runs to 13 residues. Germline V gene sequence: CDR1 KGHDR, CDR2 SFDVKD. The J segment lost 5 bases and the V segment lost 9 bases, leaving 6 bases of the junction unmatched. DNA for the CDR3: TGTGCCACCTCGGGGGGGGCATTAGATACGCAGTATTTT. As protein: CATSGGALDTQYF.

V is TRBV10-3 and J is TRBJ2-7; a possible D gene is TRBD2 (6 bases). Trimming stripped 4 bases from V and 10 bases from J, with 11 bases between. This CDR3 is 11 amino acids long. The germline gives CDR1 ENHRY, CDR2 SYGVKD. The CDR3 DNA sequence: TGTGCCATCAGTGGCGGGGCCGGCCAGTACTTC. Encoded protein: CAISGGAGQYF.

Concerning this clonotype: A much larger clone differs by one base, so this may be a read error. The V gene is TRBV9, the J gene TRBJ2-3, with TRBD2 matching 7 bases. Germline loops: CDR1 SGDLS, CDR2 YYNGEE. This CDR3 has 16 residues. CDR3 nucleotides: TGTGCCAGCAGCGTAGGAAGGACTAGGGGCACAGATATGCAGTATTTT. Translation: CASSVGRTRGTDMQYF.

This clonotype was recorded many times. The chain couples TRBV5-1 to TRBJ2-7; D is possibly TRBD2 (5 bases). This CDR3 has 13 residues. Germline lookup yields CDR1 SGHRS and CDR2 YFSETQ. Trimming removed 4 bases at V and 6 bases at J, with 14 bases between. The CDR3 nucleotides are TGCGCCAGCAGCGTCGTAGAGGGCGGCGAGCAGTACTTC. Amino acid sequence: CASSVVEGGEQYF.

This clonotype was counted only a few times. The chain couples TRBV4-1 to TRBJ2-3; 9 nucleotides line up with TRBD2. CDR1 and CDR2 from the germline V gene are MGHRA and YSYEKL. The CDR3 contains 18 residues. The J segment lost 4 bases and the V segment lost 0 bases, leaving 11 bases of the junction unmatched. CDR3 DNA: TGCGCCAGCAGCCAAGATCTCATAGCGGGGGTAAACTCAGATACGCAGTATTTT. It is translated as CASSQDLIAGVNSDTQYF.

This chain connects TRBV2 to TRBJ2-3, with 9 bases identical to TRBD2. Germline CDR1 reads SNHLY; CDR2 reads FYNNEI. V was pared by 6 bases and J by 10 bases, with 14 bases of the junction left unmatched. This CDR3 comprises 15 residues. The CDR3 loop reads CASRSSGMPSYPQYF. The DNA for the CDR3 is TGTGCCAGCAGGTCTAGCGGGATGCCCTCTTATCCGCAGTATTTT.

This sequence joins TRBV4-1 and TRBJ1-6, with D uncertain. Germline V gives CDR1 MGHRA, CDR2 YSYEKL. The V and J ends lost 0 bases and 10 bases respectively, with 13 bases between them. The CDR3 length is 15 residues. The CDR3 DNA follows: TGCGCCAGCAGCCAAGATTTGGCAGGTGCCTCACCCCTCCACTTT. Encoded protein: CASSQDLAGASPLHF.

This clonotype has at least ten counts. The chain uses TRBV20-1 and TRBJ2-5; TRBD2 matches at 10 bases. The CDR3 extends over 14 amino acids. Germline V gives CDR1 DFQATT, CDR2 SNEGSKA (reference sequence). V gave up 6 bases and J gave up 5 bases; unmatched junction bases: 9. The CDR3 DNA follows: TGCAGTGCAACCAAGCGGGAGGGCCGCGAGACCCAGTACTTC. It specifies CSATKREGRETQYF.

The V and J genes are TRBV7-6 and TRBJ2-1, with a weak D call TRBD2 (6 bases). This CDR3 has 17 residues. Looked up from germline, CDR1 is SGHVS and CDR2 is FNYEAQ. The V gene lost 4 bases and the J gene lost 2 bases, with 18 bases spanning the gap. CDR3 DNA: TGTGCCAGCAGCTCTCGGATGGGGGGTTATACCTACAATGAGCAGTTCTTC. Translating gives CASSSRMGGYTYNEQFF.

This clonotype showed up just a few times. V is TRBV6-1 and J is TRBJ2-5, with D unresolved. Germline V gene lookup returns CDR1 MNHNS and CDR2 SASEGT. This CDR3 region has 14 residues. V was clipped by 2 bases and J by 5 bases, with 12 bases between them. CDR3 DNA sequence: TGTGCCAGCAGTGAAAGGTTTGGGGTTGAGACCCAGTACTTC. This codes for CASSERFGVETQYF.

The CDR3 spells CSVRRGGSTDTQYF. CDR3 bases: TGCAGTGTTAGGAGGGGGGGGAGCACAGATACGCAGTATTTT. This chain links TRBV20-1 with TRBJ2-3; weak D call: TRBD2 (7 bases). The length of the CDR3 is 14 residues. Between the trimmed V and J ends, which lost 7 bases and 0 bases, there was a span of 14 bases. Germline lookup yields CDR1 DFQATT and CDR2 SNEGSKA (reference sequence).

This clonotype was seen at least ten times. The chain links TRBV5-6 to TRBJ1-3; possibly TRBD1 for D (5 bases). CDR1 is SGHDT and CDR2 is YYEEEE in the germline V gene. The V end lost 5 bases, the J end lost 0 bases, and 18 bases lay between the germline ends. CDR3 length equals 17 residues. The CDR3 is CASSWIRDASSGNTIYF. The DNA for the CDR3 is TGTGCCAGCAGTTGGATCCGGGACGCGTCCTCTGGAAACACCATATATTTT.

The chain carries TRBV14 and TRBJ2-1; 14 bases agree with TRBD2. With V trimmed by 1 base and J by 4 bases, 12 bases remained unmatched. Germline CDR1 and CDR2: SGHDN and FVKESK. This CDR3 region has 20 residues. The CDR3 DNA reads as TGTGCCAGCAGCCAAGCCCGTCCGGGACTAGCGGGAGTAAGGTACAATGAGCAGTTCTTC. Translated, it gives CASSQARPGLAGVRYNEQFF.

CDR3 DNA: TGTGCCAGCAGCTTAGGACAGGGAGTAATTACCTACGAGCAGTACTTC. It is translated as CASSLGQGVITYEQYF. The V and J genes are TRBV7-2 and TRBJ2-7; TRBD1 matches 7 bases. The CDR3 length is 16 residues. Germline CDR1 reads SGHTA; CDR2 reads FQGNSA. The V gene end was trimmed by 1 base and the J gene end by 2 bases; junction bases not matched to a gene: 8.